The next 29 T cell receptor beta chains were all read from a single sample in a study of blood T cells in healthy people across ages. PCR was performed a second time for about 7 to 11 cycles using a sample-barcoded 5' primer and a J-beta primer mix. Via MiXCR, TCRdb re-called the 5' RACE reads, giving one row per CDR3 protein. Of 540,000 or so distinct CDR3 sequences in the sample, around 24% were seen once. These data also featured in a second study, about T cells of mothers and their children.

The material sequenced was blood. The source of these receptors is a boy aged 10-17 years in good health.

The table lists this clonotype with many counts. The rearrangement links TRBV28 to TRBJ2-7; D is uncertain. The germline V gene encodes CDR1 MDHEN and CDR2 SYDVKM. This CDR3 has 12 residues. With 5 bases removed from V and 7 bases from J, the gap between germline ends came to 12 bases. The CDR3 spells CASSTTSREQYF. The CDR3 DNA is TGTGCCAGCAGTACGACATCGAGGGAGCAGTACTTC.

The chain is built from TRBV11-2 and TRBJ2-1; 11 positions match TRBD2. The CDR3 contains 17 residues. The germline V gene has CDR1 SGHAT and CDR2 FQNNGV. The trim removed 5 bases at V and 5 bases at J, leaving 11 bases unmatched. For the CDR3, the DNA is TGTGCCAGCAGCCCGATCCTACTAGCGGGGGCCGACAATGAGCAGTTCTTC. Amino acid sequence: CASSPILLAGADNEQFF.

This clonotype occurred a few times. The chain combines TRBV6-1 with TRBJ2-2; 16 bases match TRBD2. J gave up 5 bases and V 6 bases, and 3 bases lay outside the gene matches. Germline-derived CDR1 and CDR2 are MNHNS and SASEGT. The CDR3 is made up of 16 amino acids. In DNA, the CDR3 is TGTGCCAGCAGCCGGGGACTAGCGGGAGGGACCGGGGAGCTGTTTTTT. The encoded protein is CASSRGLAGGTGELFF.

The chain links TRBV11-1 to TRBJ2-1; TRBD2 aligns across 8 bases. There are 15 residues in the CDR3. The junction had 10 bases not matched to a gene; V was cut back by 8 bases and J by 4 bases. The germline gives CDR1 SGHAT, CDR2 FQDESV (reference sequence). The CDR3 DNA reads as TGTGCCAGCGGGGGAGGACTAGCCTTGTACAATGAGCAGTTCTTC. Translating gives CASGGGLALYNEQFF. Together with reference TRBV11-1 and TRBJ2-1, the CDR3 gives the full variable domain: EAEVAQSPRYKITEKSQAVAFWCDPISGHATLYWYRQILGQGPELLVQFQDESVVDDSQLPKDRFSAERLKGVDSTLKIQPAELGDSAMYLCASGGGLALYNEQFFGPGTRLTVL.

A few counts support this clonotype. This chain connects TRBV6-5 to TRBJ1-2; unclear D gene. From germline, CDR1 is MNHEY and CDR2 SVGAGI. Trimming removed 0 bases at V and 8 bases at J, with 10 bases between. This CDR3 has 13 amino acids. CDR3 in amino acids: CASSYSIVGGYTF. Here the CDR3 DNA reads TGTGCCAGCAGTTACTCGATTGTGGGGGGCTACACCTTC.

This clonotype was observed at least ten times. The CDR3: CASSQERGFSNQPQHF. In DNA, the CDR3 is TGCGCCAGCAGCCAAGAGAGGGGCTTTAGCAATCAGCCCCAGCATTTT. The V call is TRBV4-3, the J call TRBJ1-5, with D perhaps TRBD1 (5 bases). The germline V gene has CDR1 LGHNA and CDR2 YSLEER. Trimming cost V 0 bases and J 0 bases, with 9 bases left between them. The CDR3 totals 16 residues.

The V gene is TRBV11-2, the J gene TRBJ2-3, with D perhaps TRBD2 (6 bases). CDR3 length: 16 residues. Trimming left V 1 base short and J 5 bases short, with 16 bases between. Germline V gene data show CDR1 as SGHAT and CDR2 as FQNNGV. CDR3 protein: CASSLGFGEAVDTQYF. The CDR3 nucleotides read TGTGCCAGCAGCTTAGGTTTCGGGGAGGCGGTAGATACGCAGTATTTT.

The V call is TRBV27, the J call TRBJ2-3; 12 bases agree with TRBD2. The V segment lost 8 bases and the J segment 4 bases; nucleotides outside the gene matches: 13. Germline CDR1 reads MNHEY; CDR2 reads SMNVEV (reference sequence). This CDR3 spans 17 amino acids. The DNA for the CDR3 is TGTGCCAGCTCCTCCCGGTGGCTAGCGGGAGGGTCAGATACGCAGTATTTT. As protein: CASSSRWLAGGSDTQYF.

This clonotype was picked up a small number of times. The chain recombines TRBV6-2 or TRBV6-3 with TRBJ2-5; the match to TRBD1 covers 7 bases. Germline V gene lookup returns CDR1 MNHEY and CDR2 SVGEGT. Losses at the gene ends were 6 bases for V and 1 base for J; bases not matched to a gene: 5. The CDR3 has 14 amino acids. CDR3 in amino acids: CASRPTGTQETQYF. As DNA, the CDR3 is TGTGCCAGCAGACCGACAGGGACCCAAGAGACCCAGTACTTC.

This clonotype was counted only a few times. The chain carries TRBV12-3 or TRBV12-4 and TRBJ2-7; tentatively, D is TRBD1 or TRBD2 (6 bases each). The CDR3 totals 13 residues. The V and J ends lost 6 bases and 7 bases respectively, with 16 bases between them. In DNA, the CDR3 is TGTGCCAGCAGCCCGTGGGGGGCGGCGGAGCAGTACTTC. Protein: CASSPWGAAEQYF.

V usage is TRBV12-3 or TRBV12-4 and J usage is TRBJ2-7; D is perhaps TRBD1 (5 bases). The germline V and J ends were trimmed by 3 bases and 1 base, with 7 bases remaining between them. The CDR3 runs to 13 residues. Here the CDR3 reads CASSFDRSYEQYF. The CDR3 DNA follows: TGTGCCAGCAGTTTTGACAGATCCTACGAGCAGTACTTC.

This clonotype was seen repeatedly, ten times or more. At one end, the junction sequence differs from germline, possibly due to a read error. The chain carries TRBV5-1 and TRBJ2-5; the D gene is possibly TRBD2 (5 bases). The DNA end is a closer match to TRBJ2-7, so the J assignment may be wrong. There are 14 residues in the CDR3. CDR1 SGHRS and CDR2 YFSETQ come from the germline V gene. This CDR3 reads CASSPGLASYEQYF. CDR3 nucleotides: TGTGCCAGCAGCCCAGGACTCGCGTCCTACGAGCAGTACTTC.

Only a few counts were recorded for this clonotype. V gene TRBV7-9 combines with J gene TRBJ2-5; 11 bases line up with TRBD2. This CDR3 comprises 15 residues. Germline V CDR1 and CDR2: SEHNR, FQNEAQ (reference sequence). The V segment lost 3 bases and the J segment 4 bases; nucleotides outside the gene matches: 4. The CDR3 DNA sequence: TGTGCCAGCAGCTTTAGCGGGAGGGCCGGAGAGACCCAGTACTTC. As protein: CASSFSGRAGETQYF.

This clonotype has more than one count but fewer than ten. The J gene is TRBJ1-2, the V gene TRBV9, with D hard to call. From germline, CDR1 is SGDLS and CDR2 YYNGEE. This CDR3 is 16 amino acids long. Trimming took off 0 bases at V and 4 bases at J, with 16 bases between the two ends. Written as DNA, the CDR3 is TGTGCCAGCAGCGTAGGGAACACCCGCTTTGGCTATGGCTACACCTTC. As protein: CASSVGNTRFGYGYTF.

V is TRBV5-1 and J is TRBJ2-1; D might be TRBD2 (5 bases). The J call could be wrong; TRBJ2-7 is a better fit for the DNA end. The CDR3 length is 14 residues. Germline loops: CDR1 SGHRS, CDR2 YFSETQ. DNA for the CDR3: TGCGCCAGCAGCTACGGGGAATCGGCCTACGAGCAGTACTTC. This encodes CASSYGESAYEQYF.

This chain links TRBV6-2 or TRBV6-3 with TRBJ2-7; D uncertain. Trimming took 3 bases from V and 6 from J, leaving 18 bases between them. Germline V gene sequence: CDR1 MNHEY, CDR2 SVGEGT. CDR3 length equals 15 residues. CDR3 in amino acids: CASSYGVQSPGEQYF. The CDR3 nucleotides read TGTGCCAGCAGTTATGGGGTCCAGTCCCCGGGCGAGCAGTACTTC.

CDR3 nucleotide sequence: TGTGCCAGCAGCCTGACGCTGAGCTCCTACAATGAGCAGTTCTTC. It yields the protein CASSLTLSSYNEQFF. The chain carries TRBV7-2 and TRBJ2-1, with D unresolved. The CDR3 runs 15 residues. The V and J ends lost 5 bases and 0 bases respectively, with 11 bases between them. Germline assignment: CDR1 SGHTA and CDR2 FQGNSA.

The chain uses TRBV3-1 and TRBJ2-5, with TRBD2 identical over 7 bases. The CDR3 loop spans 17 amino acids. J lost 1 base, V lost 4 bases, and 12 bases had no gene match. CDR1 and CDR2 (germline): LGHDT, YNNKEL (reference sequence). The CDR3 protein is CASSRGAAGDLQETQYF. As DNA, the CDR3 is TGTGCCAGCAGCCGTGGGGCCGCGGGGGACCTCCAAGAGACCCAGTACTTC.

The chain joins TRBV20-1 to TRBJ2-3, with 7 bases that match TRBD2. CDR3 size: 16 residues. Germline-derived CDR1 and CDR2 are DFQATT and SNEGSKA (reference sequence). V gave up 3 bases and J gave up 5 bases; unmatched junction bases: 14. The CDR3 bases are TGCAGTGCTAGTGGGTTCTACGCGGGAGTAGGAGATACGCAGTATTTT. Translation gives CSASGFYAGVGDTQYF.

This chain uses TRBV30 with TRBJ1-5; D not certain. The CDR3 is 12 amino acids. The V end was cut by 5 bases, the J end by 2 bases, with 7 bases between. CDR1 and CDR2 (germline): GTSNPN, SVGIG (reference sequence). CDR3 in DNA: TGTGCCTGGGACGCCGGCAATCAGCCCCAGCATTTT. Translation gives CAWDAGNQPQHF.

This clonotype has just a few counts. CDR3 sequence: CSARDSGRVGEQFF. The CDR3, as DNA: TGCAGTGCTAGAGATTCTGGCCGGGTAGGTGAGCAGTTCTTC. The V and J genes are TRBV20-1 and TRBJ2-1; D unclear. Trimming cost V 0 bases and J 9 bases, with 15 bases left between them. This CDR3 region has 14 residues. The germline gives CDR1 DFQATT, CDR2 SNEGSKA (reference sequence).

The chain carries TRBV5-1 and TRBJ2-7; D possibly matches TRBD1 or TRBD2 (5 bases each). CDR1 SGHRS and CDR2 YFSETQ come from the germline V gene. The germline V and J ends were trimmed by 0 bases and 2 bases, with 12 bases remaining between them. This CDR3 has 15 residues. The CDR3 nucleotides read TGCGCCAGCAGCTTGGATCCGGGGACCACCTACGAGCAGTACTTC. Translated: CASSLDPGTTYEQYF.

The chain is built from TRBV6-1 and TRBJ1-1; a possible D gene is TRBD1 (5 bases). The germline CDR1 and CDR2 sequences are MNHNS and SASEGT. V lost 6 bases, J lost 2 bases, and 13 bases lay in between. The CDR3 loop spans 14 amino acids. The CDR3 bases are TGTGCCAGCAGGGGCAGGGCCCCTAACACTGAAGCTTTCTTT. Residues: CASRGRAPNTEAFF.

This clonotype has more than one count but fewer than ten. This sequence joins TRBV12-3 or TRBV12-4 and TRBJ1-3; weak D call: TRBD1 (5 bases). The germline V and J ends were trimmed by 6 bases and 0 bases, with 12 bases remaining between them. This CDR3 is 15 amino acids long. The CDR3 DNA follows: TGTGCCAGCAGAACGGCAGGGTTCTCTGGAAACACCATATATTTT. Protein: CASRTAGFSGNTIYF.

This clonotype was found a few times. The chain combines TRBV7-6 with TRBJ2-1; tentatively, D is TRBD1 or TRBD2 (5 bases each). The J call may be mistaken, given a closer DNA end match to TRBJ2-5. CDR1 is SGHVS and CDR2 is FNYEAQ in the germline V gene. The CDR3 has 13 amino acids. The CDR3 loop reads CASSVERGRTQYF. The CDR3 DNA reads TGTGCCAGCAGCGTAGAGAGGGGAAGGACCCAGTACTTC.

This chain connects TRBV27 to TRBJ1-5; D remains unclear. This CDR3 spans 15 amino acids. With 6 bases removed from V and 6 bases from J, the gap between germline ends came to 18 bases. Germline CDR1 reads MNHEY; CDR2 reads SMNVEV (reference sequence). CDR3 protein: CASRHFAGMGQPQHF. CDR3 coding DNA: TGTGCCAGCAGACACTTCGCAGGAATGGGTCAGCCCCAGCATTTT.

A few counts support this clonotype. The chain employs TRBV20-1 and TRBJ2-2; D call uncertain. Germline-derived CDR1 and CDR2 are DFQATT and SNEGSKA (reference sequence). This CDR3 region has 12 residues. V was pared by 4 bases and J by 4 bases, with 7 bases between. The CDR3 loop is CSANRVTGELFF. The CDR3 DNA reads as TGCAGTGCTAACCGAGTCACCGGGGAGCTGTTTTTT.

This clonotype was seen many times. The chain has TRBV15 and TRBJ2-7; 9 bases agree with TRBD1. The germline V gene encodes CDR1 LNHNV and CDR2 YYDKDF (reference sequence). Germline trimming cut 5 bases from V and 4 bases from J; bases unmatched to any gene: 12. The CDR3 is 16 amino acids. CDR3 bases: TGTGCCACCAGCCAAACCCGACAGGGGGTGGGATACGAGCAGTACTTC. Protein: CATSQTRQGVGYEQYF.

The rearrangement uses TRBV6-4 and TRBJ2-5, with D possibly TRBD2 on 6 matching bases. There are 15 residues in the CDR3. V dropped 3 bases and J dropped 2 bases, with 13 bases sitting between them. The V gene's germline CDR1 is MRHNA and CDR2 SNTAGT. CDR3 protein: CASSESAGRQETQYF. The CDR3, as DNA: TGTGCCAGCAGTGAGTCAGCGGGCAGACAAGAGACCCAGTACTTC.